Listed below are T cell receptor beta chains from one sample, sequenced in a study of T-cell reconstitution after alpha-beta-depleted transplantation in children. TCRdb re-called the PCR reads through MiXCR, storing one row per CDR3 protein. The sample shows some 350,000 distinct CDR3 sequences, about a tenth of them seen only once. Specimen: PBMCs from the stem cell graft donor, collected from the stem cell graft. These receptors were obtained from a human donor who donated a stem cell graft to a child with acute lymphoblastic leukemia. CDR3s include the opening cysteine and the closing phenylalanine or tryptophan. The D gene is left open where the match is weak. Not every row has a clone size; where given, it reads once, few, many or a size class.

. TRBJ1-1 TRBV7-9 . TGTGCCAGCAGCCTAGGACACCCCTGGGAGAACACTGAAGCTTTCTTT CASSLGHPWENTEAFF
. TRBJ2-1 TRBV15 TRBD2 TGTGCCACCAGCAGAGAGCCTAGGGGCGGGAGCGGGGATGAGCAGTTCTTC CATSREPRGGSGDEQFF
many TRBJ2-7 TRBV27 . TGTGCCAGCAGTTTAGGGCAGATGGGCAGCTACGAGCAGTACTTC CASSLGQMGSYEQYF
. TRBJ1-1 TRBV20-1 . TGCAGTGCCTCCGAGGGGGGGCTTGAAGCTTTCTTT CSASEGGLEAFF
many TRBJ2-1 TRBV4-2 TRBD2 TGTGCCAGCAGCCAGGGGCGGGGCAACAGACTAGCGGCTCCCCGCGGGAATGAGCAGTTCTTC CASSQGRGNRLAAPRGNEQFF
. TRBJ2-1 TRBV7-9 . TGTGCCGGGGAACCTTCCCGCGGGACTGGCTATAATGAGCAGTTCTTC CAGEPSRGTGYNEQFF
. TRBJ1-2 TRBV5-6 . TGTGCCAGCAGCCGAGACAGGACCTATGGCTACACCTTC CASSRDRTYGYTF
many TRBJ2-3 TRBV7-2 . TGTGCCAGCAGCTTACATCCGCTAGGCCCAGATACGCAGTATTTT CASSLHPLGPDTQYF
. TRBJ2-3 TRBV24-1 . TGTGCCAACAGCTTCCATGGCGTCGCCTCAGCCTCCCCCCTCACAGATACGCAGTATTTT CANSFHGVASASPLTDTQYF
many TRBJ1-2 TRBV6-5 . TGTGCCAGCAGTTACAGCCAGGCGCCCTATGGCTACACCTTC CASSYSQAPYGYTF
many TRBJ2-3 TRBV20-1 TRBD2 TGCAGTGCTAGACTAGCGGATAGCACAGATACGCAGTATTTT CSARLADSTDTQYF
. TRBJ1-3 TRBV7-2 . TGTGCCAGCAGCCCAGACGGTGGATCTGGAAACACCATATATTTT CASSPDGGSGNTIYF
. TRBJ2-1 TRBV12-3/TRBV12-4 . TGTGCCAGCAGTTGGAGCGTTGCCTACAATGAGCAGTTCTTC CASSWSVAYNEQFF
few TRBJ2-7 TRBV7-2 . TGTGCCAGCAGCTTAGTTTTGGGGATAGACAATCTCTACGAGCAGTACTTC CASSLVLGIDNLYEQYF
few TRBJ2-7 TRBV29-1 . TGCAGCGTTTCGGGCGGAGCCTCCTACGAGCAGTACTTC CSVSGGASYEQYF
. TRBJ1-1 TRBV20-1 . TGCAGTGCTGCGGACCCCGGGACATCTTACACTGAAGCTTTCTTT CSAADPGTSYTEAFF
many TRBJ2-6 TRBV7-3 . TGTGCCAGCAGCTTATATGGACACCTCTCTGGGGCCAACGTCCTGACTTTC CASSLYGHLSGANVLTF
. TRBJ1-6 TRBV6-2/TRBV6-3 . TGTGCCAGCAGTTACTCGAGGGGCGCGGATTCACCCCTCCACTTT CASSYSRGADSPLHF
. TRBJ2-5 TRBV5-1 TRBD1 TGCGCCAGCAGCTATCCCGGGACAGAAGGCGAAGAGACCCAGTACTTC CASSYPGTEGEETQYF
. TRBJ2-3 TRBV18 . TGTGCCAGCTCACCACTGTCGCAGGGTATGGGATCGGCAGATACGCAGTATTTT CASSPLSQGMGSADTQYF
few TRBJ1-4 TRBV5-1 . TGCGCCAGCAGCCCGATCCCCGGCGGAGAAAAACTGTTTTTT CASSPIPGGEKLFF
few TRBJ2-2 TRBV20-1 . TGCAGTGCTAGAAGGGAGTCCGTCACCGGGGAGCTGTTTTTT CSARRESVTGELFF
many TRBJ2-4 TRBV6-1 TRBD2 TGTGCCAGCTCCAGAGCGGGACTAGCCAAAAACATTCAGTACTTC CASSRAGLAKNIQYF
few TRBJ1-1 TRBV6-1 . TGTGCCAGCAGGCAAATGGAACTCGGCACTGAAGCTTTCTTT CASRQMELGTEAFF
. TRBJ2-2 TRBV4-2 . TGTGCCAGCAGCCAAGGCACTGTTACAAACACCGGGGAGCTGTTTTTT CASSQGTVTNTGELFF
few TRBJ2-2 TRBV6-5 . TGTGCCAGCAGTTACTCTTGGTGGCAGGTCGACTCGAACACCGGGGAGCTGTTTTTT CASSYSWWQVDSNTGELFF
many TRBJ2-2 TRBV7-3 TRBD2 TGTGCCAGCAGCTTAAGGGTCGGACTAGCGGGTCCTGAGTCGAACACCGGGGAGCTGTTTTTT CASSLRVGLAGPESNTGELFF
few TRBJ2-5 TRBV5-6 TRBD1 TGTGCCAGCAGCCCAGACCCACCGGGACAGGAGACCCAGTACTTC CASSPDPPGQETQYF
. TRBJ2-7 TRBV6-5 . TGTGCCAGCAGTTACTTAAGGGGAACCTACGAGCAGTACTTC CASSYLRGTYEQYF
few TRBJ2-7 TRBV27 TRBD1 TGTGCCAGCAGTTCCTTGGACAGGGGTTATAGCTACGAGCAGTACTTC CASSSLDRGYSYEQYF
. TRBJ2-1 TRBV7-2 TRBD2 TGTGCCAGCAGCATTACCGGGACTAGGGCGGACAATGAGCAGTTCTTC CASSITGTRADNEQFF
many TRBJ1-1 TRBV9 . TGTGCCAGCAGCGTAGTTAAGGGGATAGAAGCTTTCTTT CASSVVKGIEAFF
many TRBJ2-1 TRBV7-3 TRBD2 TGTGCCAGCAGCTCCTCGGGGGGCTCCTACAATGAGCAGTTCTTC CASSSSGGSYNEQFF
. TRBJ2-3 TRBV27 . TGTGCCAGTTCTGCGACTGACTGGGCGGCAGATACGCAGTATTTT CASSATDWAADTQYF
many TRBJ1-5 TRBV12-3/TRBV12-4 TRBD1 TGTGCCAGCAGTCCTCGACAGGGCATGAATCAGCCCCAGCATTTT CASSPRQGMNQPQHF
few TRBJ2-7 TRBV7-2 TRBD2 TGTGCCAGCAGCCAACCCGGGACTAGCTTTGAGCAGTACTTC CASSQPGTSFEQYF